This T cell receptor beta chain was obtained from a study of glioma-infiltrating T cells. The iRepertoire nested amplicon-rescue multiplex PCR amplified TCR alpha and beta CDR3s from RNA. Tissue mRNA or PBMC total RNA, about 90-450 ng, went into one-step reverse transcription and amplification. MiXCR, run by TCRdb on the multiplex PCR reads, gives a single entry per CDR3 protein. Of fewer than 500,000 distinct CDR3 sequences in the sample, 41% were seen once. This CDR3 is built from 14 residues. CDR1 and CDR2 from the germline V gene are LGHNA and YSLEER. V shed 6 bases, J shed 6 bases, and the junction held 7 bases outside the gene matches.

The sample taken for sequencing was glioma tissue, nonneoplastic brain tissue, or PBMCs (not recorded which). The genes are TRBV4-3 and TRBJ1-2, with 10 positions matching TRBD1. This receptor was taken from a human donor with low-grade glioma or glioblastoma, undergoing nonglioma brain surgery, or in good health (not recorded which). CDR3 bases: TGCGCCAGCAGGATTGACAGGGGGCTAGATGGCTACACCTTC. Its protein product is CASRIDRGLDGYTF.